Here is one T cell receptor beta chain with its context. As yet, its antigen is unknown. The V and J ends lost 0 bases and 7 bases respectively, with 6 bases between them. Germline values: CDR1 ENHRY, CDR2 SYGVKD. The CDR3 is 12 amino acids. This specimen comes from a study of shared clonotypes between healthy human individuals. Looking at the study overall: Donors were a couple of women and a few men aged 18 to 49.

With ten immunoSEQ deep assay plates, unsorted PBMC DNA underwent sequencing. Repertoires were generated with immunoSEQ multiplex PCR, while TCRdb's copy carries only in-frame clones and drops some. The sample shows 450,000 or so clones, around 77% of them seen only once. Study-level points and caveats: Sharing of clonotypes among donors was expected to vary with sequencing depth.

Unsorted samples drew genomic DNA from approximately 87 million PBMCs. The specimen was PBMCs. This clonotype originated in a woman aged 40-49 years in good health. Some clones in this sample may be carry-over from other donors' samples. This chain joins TRBV10-3 and TRBJ1-2; D ambiguous. CDR3 in amino acids: CAISESRAGYTF. In nucleotides, the CDR3 is TGTGCCATCAGTGAGTCGAGAGCTGGCTACACCTTC.